This T cell receptor (beta chain) was identified during a study of blood T cell repertoires in COVID-19 (dated by TCRdb to the early 2020s). Turning to the overall study: The collaborator samples originated in the United States, Italy and Spain and spanned the acute and convalescent phases of COVID-19. The prospective study material was composed of cDNA or gDNA derived from T cells, B-cell-depleted T cells, or PBMCs. Deeply sampled blood TCRbeta repertoires from subjects exposed to, actively infected with, or recovered from COVID-19 were included in the dataset. The repertoires were made available in a free public database intended to serve as a resource for research on the immune response to SARS-CoV-2. The samples were drawn from the first 160 participants of the ongoing ImmuneRACE study and from roughly 1,300 subjects provided by 6 global collaborators. The sample metadata nearly always contained a de-identified subject ID, COVID-19 status, age in years and sex. Where HLA class I and class II types were available, the types were taken from metadata supplied by the sample provider, not from assay-based typing. The paper as a whole reports these results and caveats: How much clinical and demographic metadata was included differed by source and by participant, and the metadata was provided uncurated.

With respect to this clone: The clone's antigen remains unknown. Per-base quality was not reported, and no clone a single base away is much larger than it.

The immunoSEQ Assay, a bias-controlled multiplex PCR, was used to amplify TCRbeta CDR3 regions from genomic DNA. The authors processed their data as follows. Nucleated cell counts per sample were estimated from amplification of reference gene primers within the assay. Sequence reads were collapsed and filtered to measure the absolute abundance of every unique TCRbeta CDR3 rearrangement. For each sample, productive Simpson clonality was calculated by taking the square root of Simpson's diversity index across productive rearrangements. Imported from immuneACCESS, the table was reduced by TCRdb to in-frame sequences with V and J called. These copies leave out some clones; in studies compared against another copy, an unresolved V gene accounts for under half, and the cause of the remainder is not known. Clonal size and the V and J genes are those of that table, whereas D and trimming came from the DNA. Present in this sample are 390,000 or so clones, roughly 80% of which were seen just once. 5% to 5.5% of the sample lies in the top ten.

Relative to germline, V is missing 5 bases and J is missing 2 bases, with 11 bases of the junction outside any gene match. The germline V gene supplies CDR1 SGHNT and CDR2 YENEEA. Measured from the cysteine to the phenylalanine, the CDR3 is 16 residues long. Of the read, only the CDR3 DNA is kept; its 48 bases are in frame from base 1. Participants in the prospective study were enrolled through a virtual design, were aged 18 to 89 years, and lived in fewer than 30 United States geographic areas. To assign participants to cohorts, the prospective study relied on clinical history that participants themselves reported in a screening survey and a study questionnaire. Recovered participants in ImmuneRACE Cohort 3 were defined by two consecutive negative NP/OP PCR tests, clearance by a healthcare professional, or resolution of symptoms. In the prospective study, whole blood, serum and a nasopharyngeal or oropharyngeal swab were collected from each participant by mobile phlebotomists. Participants in the prospective study had the option to provide additional blood draws and questionnaires over a roughly 2-month period. Prospective study blood samples were shipped either frozen or at room temperature before DNA extraction.

The specimen sequenced was PBMCs or T cells enriched from blood (not recorded which). The receptor was isolated from a woman between 50 and 59 years old who had recovered from COVID-19. The V and J segments used are TRBV11-3 and TRBJ2-7; 8 nucleotides in the junction match TRBD1. DNA sequence: TGTGCCAGCAGCCCCCGGATAGGACAGGGTGCCTACGAGCAGTACTTC. Translated, this gives CASSPRIGQGAYEQYF.